What follows are 2 T cell receptor beta chains derived from one specimen sequenced in a study of T cells after yellow fever vaccination. TCRdb re-called the 5' RACE reads with MiXCR, one entry per CDR3 protein. Found here are around 360,000 distinct CDR3 sequences, more than 9% of them singletons; the top ten hold roughly 18%. The input for sequencing was PBMCs, taken on the day of the first yellow fever vaccination. The receptors derive from a man aged 18-30 years who received the YFV17D yellow fever vaccine.

This clonotype has more than one count but fewer than ten. Written as DNA, the CDR3 is TGCAGTGTCAAGCGGGCCTACAATGAGCAGTTCTTC. Protein product: CSVKRAYNEQFF. The gene calls are TRBV20-1 and TRBJ2-1; maybe TRBD2 (6 bases). CDR3 length equals 12 residues. V lost 7 bases and J lost 2, with 9 bases in between. From germline, CDR1 is DFQATT and CDR2 SNEGSKA (reference sequence).

This chain connects TRBV6-2 or TRBV6-3 to TRBJ2-2; D not certain. Germline values: CDR1 MNHEY, CDR2 SVGEGT. Trimming took off 2 bases at V and 2 bases at J, with 9 bases between the two ends. CDR3 length: 15 amino acids. CDR3 in amino acids: CASSYPNFNTGELFF. In DNA form, the CDR3 reads TGTGCCAGCAGTTACCCTAATTTTAACACCGGGGAGCTGTTTTTT.